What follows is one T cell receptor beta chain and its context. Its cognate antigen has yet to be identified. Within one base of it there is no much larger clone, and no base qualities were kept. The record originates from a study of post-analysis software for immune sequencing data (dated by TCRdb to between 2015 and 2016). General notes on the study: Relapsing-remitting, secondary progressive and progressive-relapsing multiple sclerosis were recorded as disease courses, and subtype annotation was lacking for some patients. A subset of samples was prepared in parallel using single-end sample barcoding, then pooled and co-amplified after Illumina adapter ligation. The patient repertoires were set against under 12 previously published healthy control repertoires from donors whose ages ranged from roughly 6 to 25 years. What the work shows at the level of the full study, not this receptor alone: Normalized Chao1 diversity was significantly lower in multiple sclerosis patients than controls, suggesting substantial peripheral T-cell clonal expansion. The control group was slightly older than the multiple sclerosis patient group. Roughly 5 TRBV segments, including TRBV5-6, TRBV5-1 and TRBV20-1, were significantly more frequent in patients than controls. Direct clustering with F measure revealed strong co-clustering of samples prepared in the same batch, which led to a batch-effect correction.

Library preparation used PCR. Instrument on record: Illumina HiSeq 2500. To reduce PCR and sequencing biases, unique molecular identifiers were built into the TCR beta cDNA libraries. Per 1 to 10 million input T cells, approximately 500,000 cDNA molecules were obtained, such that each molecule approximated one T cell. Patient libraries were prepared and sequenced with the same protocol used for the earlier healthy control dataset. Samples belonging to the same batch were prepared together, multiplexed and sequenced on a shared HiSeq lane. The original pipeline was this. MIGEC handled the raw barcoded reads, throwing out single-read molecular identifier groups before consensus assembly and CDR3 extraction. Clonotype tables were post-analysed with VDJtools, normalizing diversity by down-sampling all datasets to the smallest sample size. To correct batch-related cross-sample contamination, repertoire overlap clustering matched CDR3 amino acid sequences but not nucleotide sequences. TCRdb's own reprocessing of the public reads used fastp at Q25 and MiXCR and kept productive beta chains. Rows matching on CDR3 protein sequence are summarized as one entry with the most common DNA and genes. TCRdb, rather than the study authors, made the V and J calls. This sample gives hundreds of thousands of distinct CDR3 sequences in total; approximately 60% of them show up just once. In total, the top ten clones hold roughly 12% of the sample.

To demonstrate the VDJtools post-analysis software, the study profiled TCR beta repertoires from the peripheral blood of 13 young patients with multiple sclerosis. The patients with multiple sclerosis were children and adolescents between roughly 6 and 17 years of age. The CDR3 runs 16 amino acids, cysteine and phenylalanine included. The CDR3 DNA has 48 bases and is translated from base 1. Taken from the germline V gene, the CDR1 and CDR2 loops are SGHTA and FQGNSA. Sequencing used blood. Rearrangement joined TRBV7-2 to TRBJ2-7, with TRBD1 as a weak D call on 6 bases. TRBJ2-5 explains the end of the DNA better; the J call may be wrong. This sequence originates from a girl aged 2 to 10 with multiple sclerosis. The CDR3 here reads CASSLFGTPNSETQYF. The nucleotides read TGTGCCAGCAGCTTATTCGGGACACCCAACTCCGAGACCCAGTACTTC.